This T cell receptor beta chain is drawn from a study of human T cells and chemical hapten exposure. Overall study context: There were per-sample TCR yield variations, arising mainly from small pooled library volume differences.

Germline CDR1 reads KGHSH; CDR2 reads LQKENI. With V trimmed by 5 bases and J by 3 bases, 4 bases remained unmatched. This CDR3 has 14 residues. TCRdb re-called the RACE reads through MiXCR, storing one row per CDR3 protein. Of 65,000 to 90,000 distinct CDR3 sequences in the sample, approximately 7% are singletons; the top ten hold 1% to 1.5%. Time point given: patch test 2, 6 weeks after DPC sensitization. The treatment was: therapeutic diphenylcyclopropenone sensitization with weekly scalp DPC. Patients had alopecia, were aged 18 to 70, and were not pregnant. Blood, whole and unfractionated, served as the source for total RNA extraction. As concerns this clonotype: Its antigen is unidentified.

Study-level results: TCRs at a frequency above 1 in 1000 stayed unchanged with DPC sensitization.

The chain employs TRBV18 and TRBJ1-5; 7 bases are shared with TRBD1. The source is a woman aged 25 to 45 with alopecia areata. Some clones in this sample may be carry-over from other donors' samples. The sequencing used whole blood, collected in connection with sensitization to the hapten diphenylcyclopropenone (DPC). As DNA, the CDR3 is TGTGCCAGCTCATTGGACAGGTTCAATCAGCCCCAGCATTTT. It is translated as CASSLDRFNQPQHF.